One sample yielded the 12 T cell receptor beta chains listed below, sequenced in a study of shared clonotypes between healthy human individuals. Only in-frame clones appear in the TCRdb table, and some are missing; sequencing was by immunoSEQ multiplex PCR. The table has 450,000 to 600,000 clones, about four fifths seen once. Sequencing input: PBMCs. These receptors were obtained from a woman between 35 and 50 years old in good health. Some clones in this sample may be carry-over from other donors' samples.

The chain is built from TRBV7-9 and TRBJ1-1; D uncertain. The V end lost 5 bases, the J end lost 0 bases, and 16 bases lay between the germline ends. The germline V gene has CDR1 SEHNR and CDR2 FQNEAQ (reference sequence). The CDR3 is 16 amino acids. The CDR3 sequence: CASSMDYGSLNTEAFF. The CDR3 DNA reads TGTGCCAGCAGCATGGATTATGGCAGCCTGAACACTGAAGCTTTCTTT. The full variable domain, its missing parts supplied by reference TRBV7-9 and TRBJ1-1, is DTGVSQNPRHKITKRGQNVTFRCDPISEHNRLYWYRQTLGQGPEFLTYFQNEAQLEKSRLLSDRFSAERPKGSFSTLEIQRTEQGDSAMYLCASSMDYGSLNTEAFFGQGTRLTVV.

This clone was recorded only once. This sample includes further DNA sequences coding for the same CDR3. The CDR3 protein is CASSLGTSGLYEQYF. The CDR3 DNA reads as TGTGCCAGCAGCTTAGGCACTAGCGGGCTCTACGAGCAGTACTTC. The chain combines TRBV11-2 with TRBJ2-7, with TRBD2 identical over 9 bases. The germline V gene encodes CDR1 SGHAT and CDR2 FQNNGV. CDR3 length: 15 amino acids. Trimming at V came to 1 base and at J to 3 bases, leaving 4 bases not matched to a gene.

V gene TRBV19 combines with J gene TRBJ1-2, with D uncertain. The CDR3 has 13 residues. The germline gives CDR1 LNHDA, CDR2 SQIVND (reference sequence). V was trimmed by 0 bases and J by 4 bases, leaving 6 bases between them. In DNA, the CDR3 is TGTGCCAGTAGTATAGACAGGATCTATGGCTACACCTTC. Its protein is CASSIDRIYGYTF.

The CDR3 nucleotides read TGTGCCAGCAGAAACAGGGCCATGAACACTGAAGCTTTCTTT. Translating gives CASRNRAMNTEAFF. The gene calls are TRBV2 and TRBJ1-1; possible D gene TRBD1, 6 bases. Germline V gene lookup returns CDR1 SNHLY and CDR2 FYNNEI. The V gene lost 6 bases and the J gene lost 0 bases, with 11 bases spanning the gap. CDR3 size: 14 residues.

Of note for this clone: This CDR3 is also generated by other DNA sequences in the sample. The rearrangement joins TRBV11-2 to TRBJ1-1; D unclear. The CDR3 sequence is 13 residues long. The V gene's germline CDR1 is SGHAT and CDR2 FQNNGV. V lost 2 bases and J 3 bases, leaving 7 bases between the germline ends. In DNA, the CDR3 is TGTGCCAGCAGCTTACGGGGTGACACTGAAGCTTTCTTT. It codes for CASSLRGDTEAFF.

This clone is a singleton in its sample. The V call is TRBV9, the J call TRBJ2-5; TRBD1 agrees at 7 bases. J gave up 1 base and V 4 bases, and 4 bases lay outside the gene matches. Per the germline V gene, CDR1 is SGDLS and CDR2 is YYNGEE. This CDR3 contains 14 residues. CDR3 protein: CASSLGQIQETQYF. The CDR3 DNA sequence: TGTGCCAGCAGCTTGGGACAGATCCAAGAGACCCAGTACTTC.

This chain links TRBV30 with TRBJ1-1, with 9 bases aligning to TRBD1. This CDR3 has 17 residues. The ends lost 2 bases at V and 4 bases at J; junction bases unmatched: 14. Germline CDR1 GTSNPN, CDR2 SVGIG (reference sequence). The CDR3 DNA reads TGTGCCTGGAGTCCCGGGACAGGGTCTGGTTTCGGCACTGAAGCTTTCTTT. Amino acid sequence: CAWSPGTGSGFGTEAFF. Based on the CDR3 plus reference TRBV30 and TRBJ1-1, the full variable domain is SQTIHQWPATLVQPVGSPLSLECTVEGTSNPNLYWYRQAAGRGLQLLFYSVGIGQISSEVPQNLSASRPQDRQFILSSKKLLLSDSGFYLCAWSPGTGSGFGTEAFFGQGTRLTVV.

J is TRBJ2-7 and V is TRBV27, with 8 nucleotides matching TRBD1. The CDR3 has 14 residues. Trimming cost V 7 bases and J 2 bases; bases outside gene matches: 7. CDR1 is MNHEY and CDR2 is SMNVEV in the germline V gene (reference sequence). Written as DNA, the CDR3 is TGTGCCAGCAAGCCAAGGACAGGGCCCTACGAGCAGTACTTC. Translating gives CASKPRTGPYEQYF.

This chain uses TRBV27 with TRBJ2-1; D is perhaps TRBD2 (5 bases). The V end lost 1 base, the J end lost 1 base, and 11 bases lay between the germline ends. The CDR3 consists of 16 residues. Germline V gene data show CDR1 as MNHEY and CDR2 as SMNVEV (reference sequence). The DNA for the CDR3 is TGTGCCAGCAGTTTATACGGACTTTTGTCCTACAATGAGCAGTTCTTC. This encodes CASSLYGLLSYNEQFF.

Remarks on this clone: A clone one base away is much larger, so this may be a read error. The rearrangement joins TRBV6-1 to TRBJ2-6; D ambiguous. Trimming left V 1 base short and J 0 bases short, with 4 bases between. The CDR3 has 15 amino acids. Germline V CDR1 and CDR2: MNHNS, SASEGT. CDR3 coding DNA: TGTGCCAGCAGTGAAGGGGGCTCTGGGGCCAACGTCCTGACTTTC. It codes for CASSEGGSGANVLTF.

The chain uses TRBV30 and TRBJ1-2; no reliable D call. Looked up from germline, CDR1 is GTSNPN and CDR2 is SVGIG (reference sequence). V lost 4 bases and J lost 0, with 12 bases in between. The CDR3 extends over 14 amino acids. The CDR3 DNA reads as TGTGCCTGGAACGGACGGATAGCTAACTATGGCTACACCTTC. This encodes CAWNGRIANYGYTF.

The chain recombines TRBV5-5 with TRBJ2-5; TRBD1 aligns across 7 bases. CDR1 and CDR2 (germline): SGHKS, YYEKEE (reference sequence). Trimming removed 1 base from V and 2 bases from J; junction bases left unmatched: 2. The length of the CDR3 is 14 residues. The CDR3, as DNA: TGTGCCAGCAGCTTGACAGGGGTACAAGAGACCCAGTACTTC. This sequence encodes CASSLTGVQETQYF.